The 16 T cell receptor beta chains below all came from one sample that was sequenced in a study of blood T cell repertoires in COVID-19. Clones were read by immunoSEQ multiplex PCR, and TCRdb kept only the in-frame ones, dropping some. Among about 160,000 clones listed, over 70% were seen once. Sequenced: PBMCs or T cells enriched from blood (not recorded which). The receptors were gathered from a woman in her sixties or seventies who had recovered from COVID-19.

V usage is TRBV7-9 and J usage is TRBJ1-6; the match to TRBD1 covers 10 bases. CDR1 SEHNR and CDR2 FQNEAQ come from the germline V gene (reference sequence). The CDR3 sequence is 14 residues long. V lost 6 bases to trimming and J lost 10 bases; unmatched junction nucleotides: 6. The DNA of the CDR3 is TGTGCCAGCAGACCGACAGGGGGCGGATCACCCCTCCACTTT. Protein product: CASRPTGGGSPLHF.

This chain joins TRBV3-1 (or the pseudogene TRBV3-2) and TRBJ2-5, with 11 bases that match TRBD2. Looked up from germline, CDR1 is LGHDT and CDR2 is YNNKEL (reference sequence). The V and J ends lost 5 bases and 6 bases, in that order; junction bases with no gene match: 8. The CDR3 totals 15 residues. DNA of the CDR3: TGTGCCAGCAGCTCGTTAGCGGGGGGGCCGAAGACCCAGTACTTC. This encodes CASSSLAGGPKTQYF.

The CDR3 is CASSEPPQGVVGQPQHF. The CDR3 nucleotides read TGCGCCAGCAGTGAGCCCCCGCAGGGGGTCGTGGGTCAGCCCCAGCATTTT. The chain is built from TRBV10-1 and TRBJ1-5; 7 nucleotides align to TRBD1. The germline gives CDR1 WNHNN, CDR2 SYGVQD (reference sequence). With V trimmed by 2 bases and J by 6 bases, 13 bases remained unmatched. The CDR3 covers 17 residues.

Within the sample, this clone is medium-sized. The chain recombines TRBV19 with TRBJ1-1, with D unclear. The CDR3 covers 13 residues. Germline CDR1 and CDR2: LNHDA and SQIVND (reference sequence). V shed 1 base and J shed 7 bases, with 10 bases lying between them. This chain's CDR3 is CASSIGNRGEAFF. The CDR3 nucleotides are TGTGCCAGTAGTATAGGGAATCGAGGTGAAGCTTTCTTT.

CDR3: CASNVFPESPLHF. The CDR3 DNA follows: TGTGCCAGCAATGTTTTTCCAGAATCACCCCTCCACTTT. The J gene is TRBJ1-6, the V gene TRBV19; D remains unclear. Trimming left V 9 bases short and J 10 bases short, with 16 bases between. Germline values: CDR1 LNHDA, CDR2 SQIVND (reference sequence). There are 13 residues in the CDR3.

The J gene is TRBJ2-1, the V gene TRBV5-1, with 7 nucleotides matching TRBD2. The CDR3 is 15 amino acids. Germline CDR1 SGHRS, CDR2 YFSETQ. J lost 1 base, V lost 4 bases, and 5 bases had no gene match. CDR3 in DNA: TGCGCCAGCAGCCTTCAAGCGGGGTCCTACAATGAGCAGTTCTTC. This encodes CASSLQAGSYNEQFF. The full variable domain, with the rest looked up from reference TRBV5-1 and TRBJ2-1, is KAGVTQTPRYLIKTRGQQVTLSCSPISGHRSVSWYQQTPGQGLQFLFEYFSETQRNKGNFPGRFSGRQFSNSRSEMNVSTLELGDSALYLCASSLQAGSYNEQFFGPGTRLTVL.

CDR3 coding DNA: TGTGCCAGCAGTTACGGACTCCTTTGGGAGACTGAAGCTTTCTTT. Protein sequence: CASSYGLLWETEAFF. The rearrangement joins TRBV6-5 to TRBJ1-1, with unresolved D. The V gene lost 2 bases and the J gene lost 5 bases, with 15 bases spanning the gap. The germline V gene encodes CDR1 MNHEY and CDR2 SVGAGI. This CDR3 comprises 15 residues.

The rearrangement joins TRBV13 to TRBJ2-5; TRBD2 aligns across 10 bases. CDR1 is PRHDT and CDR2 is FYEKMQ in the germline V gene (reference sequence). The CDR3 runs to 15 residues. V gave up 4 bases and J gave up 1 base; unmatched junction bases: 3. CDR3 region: CASSSSGGLQETQYF. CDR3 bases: TGTGCCAGCAGCTCTAGCGGGGGTCTCCAAGAGACCCAGTACTTC.

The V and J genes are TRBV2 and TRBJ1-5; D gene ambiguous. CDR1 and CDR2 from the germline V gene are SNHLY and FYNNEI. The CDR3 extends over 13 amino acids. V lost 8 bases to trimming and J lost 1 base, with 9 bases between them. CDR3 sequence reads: CASVRESNQPQHF. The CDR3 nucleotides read TGTGCCAGCGTGAGAGAGAGCAATCAGCCCCAGCATTTT.

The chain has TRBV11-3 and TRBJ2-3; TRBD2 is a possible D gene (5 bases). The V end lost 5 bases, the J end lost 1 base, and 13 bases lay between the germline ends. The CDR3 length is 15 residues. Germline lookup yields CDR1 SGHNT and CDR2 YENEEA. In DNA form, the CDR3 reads TGTGCCAGCAGCCTGTCTGGACTTGGCACAGATACGCAGTATTTT. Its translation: CASSLSGLGTDTQYF.

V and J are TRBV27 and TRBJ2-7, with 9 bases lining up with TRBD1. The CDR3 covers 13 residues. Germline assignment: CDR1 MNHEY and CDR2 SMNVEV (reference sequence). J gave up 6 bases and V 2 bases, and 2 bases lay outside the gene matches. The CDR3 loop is CASSLGTGFEQYF. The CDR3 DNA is TGTGCCAGCAGTTTAGGGACAGGGTTCGAGCAGTACTTC.

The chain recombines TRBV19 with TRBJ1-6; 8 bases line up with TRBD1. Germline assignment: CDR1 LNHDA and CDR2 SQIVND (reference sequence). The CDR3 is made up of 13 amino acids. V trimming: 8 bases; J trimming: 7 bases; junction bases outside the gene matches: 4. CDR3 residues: CASVDRENSPLHF. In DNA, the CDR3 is TGTGCCAGTGTGGACAGGGAAAATTCACCCCTCCACTTT.

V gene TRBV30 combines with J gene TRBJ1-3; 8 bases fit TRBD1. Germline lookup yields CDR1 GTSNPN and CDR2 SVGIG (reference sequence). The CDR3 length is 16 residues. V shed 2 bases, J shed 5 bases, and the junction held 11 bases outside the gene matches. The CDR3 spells CAWSTNRGSRRNTIYF. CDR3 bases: TGTGCCTGGAGTACGAACAGGGGGAGTCGTAGAAACACCATATATTTT.

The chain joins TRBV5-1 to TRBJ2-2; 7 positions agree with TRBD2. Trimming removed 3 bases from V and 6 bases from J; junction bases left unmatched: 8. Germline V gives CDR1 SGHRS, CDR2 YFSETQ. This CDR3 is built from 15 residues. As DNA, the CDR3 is TGCGCCAGCAGCTCCCGGGAGGACGGGGCCGGGGAGCTGTTTTTT. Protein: CASSSREDGAGELFF.

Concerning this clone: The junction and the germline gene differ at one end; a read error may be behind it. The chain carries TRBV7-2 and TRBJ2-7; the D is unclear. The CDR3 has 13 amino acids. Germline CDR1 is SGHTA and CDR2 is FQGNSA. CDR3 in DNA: TGTGCCAGCAGCTTATCGGTCTCCGACGAGCAGTACTTC. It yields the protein CASSLSVSDEQYF. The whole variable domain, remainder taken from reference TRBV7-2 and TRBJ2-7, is GAGVSQSPSNKVTEKGKDVELRCDPISGHTALYWYRQSLGQGLEFLIYFQGNSAPDKSGLPSDRFSAERTGGSVSTLTIQRTQQEDSAVYLCASSLSVSDEQYFGPGTRLTVT.

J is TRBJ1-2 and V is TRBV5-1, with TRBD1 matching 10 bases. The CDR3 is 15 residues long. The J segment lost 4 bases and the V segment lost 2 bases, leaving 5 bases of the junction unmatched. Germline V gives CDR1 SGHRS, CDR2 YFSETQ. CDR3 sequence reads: CASSLPTGGGYGYTF. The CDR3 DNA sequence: TGCGCCAGCAGCTTACCGACAGGGGGCGGCTATGGCTACACCTTC.